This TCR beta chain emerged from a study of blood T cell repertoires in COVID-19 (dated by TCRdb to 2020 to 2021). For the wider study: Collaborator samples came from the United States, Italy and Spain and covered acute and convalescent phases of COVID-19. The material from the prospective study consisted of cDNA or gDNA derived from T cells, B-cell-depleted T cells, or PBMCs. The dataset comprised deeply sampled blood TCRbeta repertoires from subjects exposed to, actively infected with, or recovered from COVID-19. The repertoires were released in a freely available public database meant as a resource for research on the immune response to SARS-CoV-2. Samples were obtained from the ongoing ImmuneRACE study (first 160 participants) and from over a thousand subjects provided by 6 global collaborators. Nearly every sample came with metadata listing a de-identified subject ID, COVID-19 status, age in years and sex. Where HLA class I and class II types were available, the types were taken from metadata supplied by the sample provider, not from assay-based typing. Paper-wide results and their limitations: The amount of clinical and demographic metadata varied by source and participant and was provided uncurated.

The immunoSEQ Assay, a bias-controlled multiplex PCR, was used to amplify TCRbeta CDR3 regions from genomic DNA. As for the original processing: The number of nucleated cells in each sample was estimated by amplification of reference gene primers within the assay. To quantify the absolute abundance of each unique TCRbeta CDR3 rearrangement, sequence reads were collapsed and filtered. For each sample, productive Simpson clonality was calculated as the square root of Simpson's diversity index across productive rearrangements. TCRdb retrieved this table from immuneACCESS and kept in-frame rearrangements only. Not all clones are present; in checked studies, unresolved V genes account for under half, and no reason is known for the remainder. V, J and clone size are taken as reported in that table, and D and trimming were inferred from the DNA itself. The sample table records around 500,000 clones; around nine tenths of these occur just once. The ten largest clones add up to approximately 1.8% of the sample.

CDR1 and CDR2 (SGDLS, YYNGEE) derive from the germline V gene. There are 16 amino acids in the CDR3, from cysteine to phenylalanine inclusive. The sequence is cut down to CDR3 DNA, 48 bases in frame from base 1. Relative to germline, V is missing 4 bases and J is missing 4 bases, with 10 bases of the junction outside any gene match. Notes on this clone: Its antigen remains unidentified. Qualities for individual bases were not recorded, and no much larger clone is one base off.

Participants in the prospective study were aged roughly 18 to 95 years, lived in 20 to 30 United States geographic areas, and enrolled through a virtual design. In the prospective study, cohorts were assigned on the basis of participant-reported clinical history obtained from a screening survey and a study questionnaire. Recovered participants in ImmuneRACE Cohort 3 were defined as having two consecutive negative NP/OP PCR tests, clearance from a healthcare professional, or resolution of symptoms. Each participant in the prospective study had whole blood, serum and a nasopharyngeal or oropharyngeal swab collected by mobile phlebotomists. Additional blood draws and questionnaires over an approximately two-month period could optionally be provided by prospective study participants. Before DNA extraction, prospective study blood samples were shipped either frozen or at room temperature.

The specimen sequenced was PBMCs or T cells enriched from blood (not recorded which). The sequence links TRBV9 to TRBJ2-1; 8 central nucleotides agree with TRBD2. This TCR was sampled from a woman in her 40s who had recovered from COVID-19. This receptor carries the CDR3 CASSSLSGRGYNEQFF. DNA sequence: TGTGCCAGCAGCTCCTTGAGCGGGAGAGGGTACAATGAGCAGTTCTTC.